This T cell receptor (beta chain) emerged from a study of blood T cell repertoires in COVID-19. Study in general: Sites in the United States, Italy and Spain provided acute and convalescent COVID-19 samples. PBMCs, B-cell-depleted T cells, or T cells were the source of the cDNA or gDNA that made up the material.

This CDR3 has 15 amino acids. Trimming cost V 2 bases and J 2 bases; bases outside gene matches: 4. CDR1 and CDR2 from the germline V gene are LGHDT and YNNKEL (reference sequence). As originally analysed: Reference gene primer amplification gave nucleated cell count estimates. Assay: immunoSEQ multiplex PCR; the TCRdb copy retains only in-frame clones and omits some. That table gives V, J and clone size, and the DNA gave D and trimming. The sample includes fewer than 130,000 clones, about 72% of them seen just once. The rearrangement links TRBV3-1 (or the pseudogene TRBV3-2) to TRBJ2-3; 7 positions agree with TRBD1. Material: peripheral blood. The sequence derives from a woman aged 60-70 years with acute or convalescent COVID-19. The DNA for the CDR3 is TGTGCCAGCAGCCAATGGGACAGCAACACAGATACGCAGTATTTT. Translated: CASSQWDSNTDTQYF.